This T cell receptor (beta chain) was sequenced for a study of T cells in localized non-small cell lung cancer (dated by TCRdb to about 2020). Some background on the complete study: Comparing tumors with uninvolved tumor-adjacent lungs, the study looked at the T cell repertoires of fewer than 250 patients with early-stage NSCLC. The cohort was made up of a few hundred treatment-naive NSCLC patients whose localized lung tumors had been resected. The mean age of the NSCLC patients was 60 to 85 years, with roughly 120 men and about a hundred women. Overall study outcomes, separate from this receptor: Longer overall survival was associated with higher T cell density in blood, whereas shorter survival was associated with higher clonality in adjacent lung. A median of 57 of the top 100 tumor clones turned up in the paired uninvolved adjacent lung, and 25 to 35 of those clones also ranked among the top 100 of that same adjacent lung. Because the study design was exploratory, TCR variables were selected using unadjusted p-values without false-discovery rate correction. Multi-region tumor sequencing was not performed, so intratumor heterogeneity could not be excluded. Uninvolved tumor-adjacent lung showed the highest T cell clonality, higher than tumor, which suggests more focused antigenic responses in the uninvolved tumor-adjacent lung.

At diagnosis, peripheral blood, uninvolved tumor-adjacent lung and tumor were collected and stored as a combination of fresh-frozen and FFPE material. For TCR repertoire profiling, blood samples were analyzed in the form of peripheral blood mononuclear cells. TCR beta CDR3 regions were sequenced from DNA using the immunoSEQ Assay. Per the original workflow: T cell density was computed as TCR beta template counts normalized to usable DNA estimated by amplifying housekeeping genes. Using the preseqR package, richness was estimated by extrapolating to 120,000 templates for tissue samples and 400,000 templates for PBMC samples. Clonality was defined as one minus Pielou's evenness. Tissue-enriched TCRs were identified by differential abundance testing using productive amino-acid clonotypes, minimum total count 5 and alpha 0.1. The Jaccard Index and the Morisita Overlap Index were used to measure how much the repertoires overlapped between compartments. GLIPH grouped TCR beta CDR3s together with public tetramer-defined viral CDR3s, and a viral motif had to include at least three viral sequences and also show V-gene enrichment. As stored in TCRdb, this immuneACCESS dataset retains in-frame rearrangements with V and J assigned. A fraction of the clones does not appear; measured against another copy, unresolved V genes explain less than half of the discrepancy, and the remainder lacks a known reason. V and J calls and clone size are as listed in that table; D and trimming were resolved from the DNA. This sample lists around 83,000 clones; about 87% were detected once. The ten largest clones represent 15% of the sample.

Clipping removes 7 bases from V and 5 bases from J, with 14 as the unmatched junction base count. Including cysteine and phenylalanine, the CDR3 has 15 amino acids. The CDR3 DNA has 45 bases and is translated from base 1. The germline V gene encodes CDR1 SGHRS and CDR2 YFSETQ. For this clone: Its antigen is unknown. No base qualities exist here, and no much larger clone lies one base off it.

The source is a man aged 40 to 70 with stage I squamous cell lung carcinoma. This specimen consisted of peripheral blood, obtained before any cancer treatment. The rearrangement joined TRBV5-1 to TRBJ1-1; the junction holds 7 bases that match TRBD1. The DNA reads as follows: TGCGCCAGCTCCCAAGGACAGGTTGGGTCGACTGAAGCTTTCTTT. It translates as CASSQGQVGSTEAFF.